This T cell receptor beta chain was retrieved from a study of blood T cells in healthy people across ages. A few counts support this clonotype. Deletions cut 2 bases from V and 3 bases from J, with 14 bases between. This CDR3 comprises 15 residues. Germline CDR1 and CDR2: MGHRA and YSYEKL. Primers used in a second PCR of roughly 6 to 11 cycles were a sample-barcoded 5' primer and a J-beta primer mix. TCRdb analysed the 5' RACE reads with MiXCR anew, one entry per CDR3 protein. Among about 780,000 distinct CDR3 sequences listed, roughly 25% were seen once. These data were likewise used in another study, on T cells of mothers and their children. In that study: Donation came from three healthy Caucasian mothers together with their six children. Added by the second PCR's M1S primer were sample barcodes and 2-4 random nucleotides.

This receptor was taken from a boy aged 10-17 years in good health. Sample: blood. This chain links TRBV4-1 with TRBJ2-7, with D perhaps TRBD1 (7 bases). The CDR3 DNA reads TGCGCCAGCAGCCAACCTGGCAGGGGGGACTACGAGCAGTACTTC. This sequence encodes CASSQPGRGDYEQYF.